The following is a TCR beta chain sequence with its context. TCRdb keeps only in-frame clones here, not all; method: immunoSEQ multiplex PCR. The sample lists hundreds of thousands of clones; about nine tenths were seen once. The data were obtained in a study of blood T cell repertoires in COVID-19. Study-level background: Samples of COVID-19 (acute and convalescent) were obtained from the United States, Italy and Spain.

J lost 4 bases, V lost 5 bases, and 7 bases had no gene match. CDR3 length: 15 residues. CDR1 is SGHVS, CDR2 FQNEAQ, per germline. The chain combines TRBV7-8 with TRBJ2-2; 7 bases line up with TRBD1. Sequenced input: peripheral blood. This TCR derives from a man aged 50 to 60 with acute or convalescent COVID-19. The CDR3 region has the DNA TGTGCCAGCAGCCAGCGGACAGGCCGCACCGGGGAGCTGTTTTTT. It codes for CASSQRTGRTGELFF.